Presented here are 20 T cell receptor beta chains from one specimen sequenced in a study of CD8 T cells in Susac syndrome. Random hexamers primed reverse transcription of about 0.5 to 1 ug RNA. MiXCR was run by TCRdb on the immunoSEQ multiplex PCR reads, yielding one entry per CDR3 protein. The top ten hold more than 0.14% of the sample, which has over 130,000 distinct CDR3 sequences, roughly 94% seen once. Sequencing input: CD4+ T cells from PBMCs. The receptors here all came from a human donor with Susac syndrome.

CDR3: CSVAWGVAGEDNEQFF. The CDR3 region has the DNA TGCAGCGTTGCATGGGGAGTAGCGGGGGAGGACAATGAGCAGTTCTTC. The chain couples TRBV29-1 to TRBJ2-1; 9 bases are shared with TRBD2. CDR3 length equals 16 residues. V lost 4 bases and J lost 5; bases outside the gene matches: 12. The germline gives CDR1 SQVTM, CDR2 ANQGSEA.

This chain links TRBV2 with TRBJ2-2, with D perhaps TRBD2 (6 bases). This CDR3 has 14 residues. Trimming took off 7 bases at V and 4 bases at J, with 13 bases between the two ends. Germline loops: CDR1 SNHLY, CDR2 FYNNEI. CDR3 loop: CASTGTHVTGELFF. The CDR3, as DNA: TGTGCCAGCACCGGGACTCACGTCACCGGGGAGCTGTTTTTT.

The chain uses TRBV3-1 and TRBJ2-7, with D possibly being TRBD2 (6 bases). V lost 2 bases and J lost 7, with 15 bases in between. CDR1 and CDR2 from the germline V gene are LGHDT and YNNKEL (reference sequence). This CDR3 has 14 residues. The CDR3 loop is CASSQSGEAREQYF. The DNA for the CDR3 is TGTGCCAGCAGCCAATCGGGGGAAGCTCGAGAGCAGTACTTC.

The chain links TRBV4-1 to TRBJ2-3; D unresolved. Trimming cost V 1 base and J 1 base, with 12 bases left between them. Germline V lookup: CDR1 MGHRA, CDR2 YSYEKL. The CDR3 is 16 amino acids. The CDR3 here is CASSQGGPKRTDTQYF. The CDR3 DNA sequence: TGCGCCAGCAGCCAAGGTGGGCCCAAGCGCACAGATACGCAGTATTTT.

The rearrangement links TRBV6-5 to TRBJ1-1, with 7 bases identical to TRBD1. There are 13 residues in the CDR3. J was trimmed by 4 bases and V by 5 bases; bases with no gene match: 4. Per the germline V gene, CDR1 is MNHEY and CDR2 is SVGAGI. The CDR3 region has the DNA TGTGCCAGCAGTCCGGACAGGACCACTGAAGCTTTCTTT. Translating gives CASSPDRTTEAFF.

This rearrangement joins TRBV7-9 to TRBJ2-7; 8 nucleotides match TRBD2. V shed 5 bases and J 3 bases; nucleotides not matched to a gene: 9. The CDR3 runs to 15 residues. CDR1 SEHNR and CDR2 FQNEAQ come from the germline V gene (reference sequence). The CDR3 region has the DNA TGTGCCAGCAGCCCACGGGCGGGGGGTTTCTACGAGCAGTACTTC. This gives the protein CASSPRAGGFYEQYF.

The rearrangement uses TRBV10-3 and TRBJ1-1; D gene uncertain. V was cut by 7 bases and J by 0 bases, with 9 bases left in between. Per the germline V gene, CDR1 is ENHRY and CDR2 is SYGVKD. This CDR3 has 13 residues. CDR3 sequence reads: CAITIDLNTEAFF. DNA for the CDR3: TGTGCCATCACCATAGACTTGAACACTGAAGCTTTCTTT.

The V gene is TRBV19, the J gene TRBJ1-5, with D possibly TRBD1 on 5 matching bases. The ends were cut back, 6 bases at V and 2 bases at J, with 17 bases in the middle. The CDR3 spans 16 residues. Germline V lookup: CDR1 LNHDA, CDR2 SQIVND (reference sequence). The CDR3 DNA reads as TGTGCCAGTAGCCCCACCCTAGGCAGGGGCAATCAGCCCCAGCATTTT. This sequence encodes CASSPTLGRGNQPQHF.

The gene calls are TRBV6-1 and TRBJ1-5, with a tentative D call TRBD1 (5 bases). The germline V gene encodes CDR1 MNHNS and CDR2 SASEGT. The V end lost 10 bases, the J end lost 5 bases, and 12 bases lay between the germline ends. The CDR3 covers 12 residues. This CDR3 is CAISEQDQPQHF. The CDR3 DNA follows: TGTGCCATCAGCGAACAGGATCAGCCCCAGCATTTT.

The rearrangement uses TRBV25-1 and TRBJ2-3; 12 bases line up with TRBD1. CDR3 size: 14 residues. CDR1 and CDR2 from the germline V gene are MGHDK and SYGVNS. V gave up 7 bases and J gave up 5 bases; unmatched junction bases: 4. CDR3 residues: CASKGTGGIDTQYF. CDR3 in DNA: TGTGCCAGCAAAGGGACAGGGGGCATAGATACGCAGTATTTT.

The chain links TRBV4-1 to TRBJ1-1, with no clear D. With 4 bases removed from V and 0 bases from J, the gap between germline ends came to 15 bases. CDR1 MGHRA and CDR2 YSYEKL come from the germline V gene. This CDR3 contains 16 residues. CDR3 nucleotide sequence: TGCGCCAGCAGCCGGCCCCGAGGAGAAATGAACACTGAAGCTTTCTTT. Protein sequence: CASSRPRGEMNTEAFF.

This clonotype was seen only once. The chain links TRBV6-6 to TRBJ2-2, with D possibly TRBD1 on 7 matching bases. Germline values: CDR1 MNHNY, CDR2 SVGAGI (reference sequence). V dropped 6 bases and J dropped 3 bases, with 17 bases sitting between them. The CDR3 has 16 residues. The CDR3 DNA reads TGTGCCAGCAGGGGGGGAAACAGGGGCGACACCGGGGAGCTGTTTTTT. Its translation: CASRGGNRGDTGELFF.

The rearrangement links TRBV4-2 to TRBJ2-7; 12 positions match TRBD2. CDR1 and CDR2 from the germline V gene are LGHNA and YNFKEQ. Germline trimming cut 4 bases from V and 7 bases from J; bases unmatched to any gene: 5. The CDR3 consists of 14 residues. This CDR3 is CASSRTSGVEEQYF. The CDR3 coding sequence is TGTGCCAGCAGCCGGACTAGCGGGGTTGAAGAGCAGTACTTC.

The CDR3 protein is CASSHNSGRTDTQYF. CDR3 in DNA: TGTGCCAGCAGCCACAATAGCGGGAGAACAGATACGCAGTATTTT. The chain links TRBV7-9 to TRBJ2-3; 9 positions match TRBD2. In germline, CDR1 is SEHNR, CDR2 FQNEAQ (reference sequence). The CDR3 sequence is 15 residues long. V lost 5 bases, J lost 3 bases, and 6 bases stayed unmatched. Filled out from reference TRBV7-9 and TRBJ2-3, the complete variable domain reads DTGVSQNPRHKITKRGQNVTFRCDPISEHNRLYWYRQTLGQGPEFLTYFQNEAQLEKSRLLSDRFSAERPKGSFSTLEIQRTEQGDSAMYLCASSHNSGRTDTQYFGPGTRLTVL.

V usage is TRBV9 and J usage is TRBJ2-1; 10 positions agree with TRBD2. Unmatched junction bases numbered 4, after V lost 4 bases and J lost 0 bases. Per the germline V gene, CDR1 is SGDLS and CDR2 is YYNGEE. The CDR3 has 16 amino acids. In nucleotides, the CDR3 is TGTGCCAGCAGCAAGCGGGGGGGATTCTCCTACAATGAGCAGTTCTTC. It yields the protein CASSKRGGFSYNEQFF.

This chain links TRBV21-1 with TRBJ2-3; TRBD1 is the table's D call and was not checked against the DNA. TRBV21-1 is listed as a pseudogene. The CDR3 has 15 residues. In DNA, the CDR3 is TGTGCCAGCAGCATCCCTCGAAGAGGACAAGATACGCAGTATTTT. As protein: CASSIPRRGQDTQYF.

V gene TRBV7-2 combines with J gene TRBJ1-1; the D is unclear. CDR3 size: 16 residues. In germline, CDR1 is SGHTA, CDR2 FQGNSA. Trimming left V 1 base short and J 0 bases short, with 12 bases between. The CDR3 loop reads CASSLVRDILNTEAFF. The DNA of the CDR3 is TGTGCCAGCAGCTTAGTCCGCGACATCCTGAACACTGAAGCTTTCTTT.

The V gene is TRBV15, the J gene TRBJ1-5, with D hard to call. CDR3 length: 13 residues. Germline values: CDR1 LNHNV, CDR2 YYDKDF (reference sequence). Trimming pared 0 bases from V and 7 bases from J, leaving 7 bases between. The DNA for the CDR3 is TGTGCCACCAGCAGAGAGGTGAGACAGCCCCAGCATTTT. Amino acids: CATSREVRQPQHF.

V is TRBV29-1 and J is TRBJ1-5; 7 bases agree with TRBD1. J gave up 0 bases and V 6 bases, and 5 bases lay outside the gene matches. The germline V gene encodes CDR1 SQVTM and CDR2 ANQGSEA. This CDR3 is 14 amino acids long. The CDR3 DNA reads TGCAGCGTCGTCGGGACAGATAGCAATCAGCCCCAGCATTTT. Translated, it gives CSVVGTDSNQPQHF.

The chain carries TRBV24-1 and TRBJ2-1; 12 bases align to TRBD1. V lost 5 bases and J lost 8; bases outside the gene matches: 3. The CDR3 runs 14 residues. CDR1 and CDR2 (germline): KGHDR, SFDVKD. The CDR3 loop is CATSAGQGAHEQFF. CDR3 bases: TGTGCCACCAGTGCGGGACAGGGGGCTCATGAGCAGTTCTTC.